These 14 T cell receptor beta chains were all obtained from the same sample, sequenced in a study of blood T cell repertoires in COVID-19. Assay: immunoSEQ multiplex PCR; the TCRdb copy retains only in-frame clones and omits some. Here the sample spans about 200,000 clones, about nine tenths being singletons. Sequenced material: peripheral blood. These receptor sequences come from a man in his forties or fifties with acute or convalescent COVID-19.

The V gene is TRBV7-9, the J gene TRBJ2-7; 10 nucleotides line up with TRBD2. Germline-derived CDR1 and CDR2 are SEHNR and FQNEAQ (reference sequence). The junction had 2 bases not matched to a gene; V was cut back by 0 bases and J by 6 bases. CDR3 length: 14 residues. The CDR3 loop is CASSLAGTSVEQYF. In nucleotides, the CDR3 is TGTGCCAGCAGCTTAGCCGGGACTAGCGTCGAGCAGTACTTC. Complete variable domain (other parts from reference TRBV7-9 and TRBJ2-7): DTGVSQNPRHKITKRGQNVTFRCDPISEHNRLYWYRQTLGQGPEFLTYFQNEAQLEKSRLLSDRFSAERPKGSFSTLEIQRTEQGDSAMYLCASSLAGTSVEQYFGPGTRLTVT.

There are a few counts of this clone. The V and J genes are TRBV11-3 and TRBJ2-3; D is perhaps TRBD2 (5 bases). Germline V gives CDR1 SGHNT, CDR2 YENEEA. V dropped 5 bases and J dropped 5 bases, with 8 bases sitting between them. This CDR3 spans 12 amino acids. The CDR3 sequence: CASSTAGDTQYF. In nucleotides, the CDR3 is TGTGCCAGCAGCACGGCGGGAGATACGCAGTATTTT.

V and J are TRBV6-6 and TRBJ2-7; a possible D gene is TRBD2 (5 bases). This CDR3 has 14 amino acids. Germline CDR1 is MNHNY and CDR2 is SVGAGI (reference sequence). Between the trimmed V and J ends, which lost 0 bases and 2 bases, there was a span of 8 bases. CDR3 amino acids: CASSYSAGAYEQYV. In DNA form, the CDR3 reads TGTGCCAGCAGTTACTCCGCCGGGGCCTACGAGCAGTACGTC.

V is TRBV19 and J is TRBJ1-5; TRBD1 matches 7 bases. This CDR3 region has 16 residues. The germline gives CDR1 LNHDA, CDR2 SQIVND (reference sequence). Trimming at V came to 5 bases and at J to 0 bases, leaving 7 bases not matched to a gene. CDR3 residues: CASSSQGPYSNQPQHF. CDR3 nucleotides: TGTGCCAGTAGTTCACAGGGGCCTTATAGCAATCAGCCCCAGCATTTT.

The chain combines TRBV5-6 with TRBJ2-2; possible D gene TRBD1, 5 bases. Trimming took off 1 base at V and 1 base at J, with 8 bases between the two ends. Germline loops: CDR1 SGHDT, CDR2 YYEEEE. The CDR3 contains 15 residues. The CDR3 reads CASSLPQGNTGELFF. CDR3 DNA sequence: TGTGCCAGCAGCTTGCCGCAGGGGAACACCGGGGAGCTGTTTTTT.

J is TRBJ1-2 and V is TRBV13; D perhaps matches TRBD1 (5 bases). Trimming left V 5 bases short and J 4 bases short, with 23 bases between. Germline lookup yields CDR1 PRHDT and CDR2 FYEKMQ (reference sequence). The CDR3 has 17 amino acids. This chain's CDR3 is CASSPRGGRGSGYGYTF. The CDR3 DNA is TGTGCCAGCAGCCCTAGGGGAGGGAGGGGATCTGGCTATGGCTACACCTTC.

This clone came up once. The V call is TRBV7-2, the J call TRBJ2-7; possibly TRBD2 for D (5 bases). The CDR3 runs to 14 residues. V was shortened by 3 bases and J by 2 bases, with 11 bases between the two germline ends. CDR1 is SGHTA and CDR2 is FQGNSA in the germline V gene. CDR3 sequence (DNA): TGTGCCAGCAGCTTTAGTAGCGAAGCCTACGAGCAGTACTTC. It codes for CASSFSSEAYEQYF.

The rearrangement uses TRBV10-3 and TRBJ2-1, with a weak D call TRBD2 (6 bases). Germline V lookup: CDR1 ENHRY, CDR2 SYGVKD. The CDR3 runs to 11 residues. Trimming removed 7 bases at V and 6 bases at J, with 7 bases between. CDR3 sequence: CAINGGNEQFF. The CDR3 nucleotides read TGTGCCATCAACGGGGGCAATGAGCAGTTCTTC.

This chain connects TRBV6-5 to TRBJ1-2; TRBD1 aligns across 9 bases. Germline assignment: CDR1 MNHEY and CDR2 SVGAGI. The trim removed 8 bases at V and 6 bases at J, leaving 13 bases unmatched. This CDR3 has 15 residues. CDR3 sequence: CASGTTGTGFDGYTF. DNA for the CDR3: TGTGCCAGCGGAACTACCGGGACAGGGTTTGATGGCTACACCTTC.

This sequence joins TRBV2 and TRBJ2-4; maybe TRBD2 (6 bases). Germline V lookup: CDR1 SNHLY, CDR2 FYNNEI. Deletions cut 0 bases from V and 0 bases from J, with 18 bases between. The CDR3 is made up of 19 amino acids. The CDR3 DNA sequence: TGTGCCAGCAGTGAAGCGATGGTGCCTAGCGATCTAGCCAAAAACATTCAGTACTTC. Its protein is CASSEAMVPSDLAKNIQYF. Based on the CDR3 plus reference TRBV2 and TRBJ2-4, the full variable domain is EPEVTQTPSHQVTQMGQEVILRCVPISNHLYFYWYRQILGQKVEFLVSFYNNEISEKSEIFDDQFSVERPDGSNFTLKIRSTKLEDSAMYFCASSEAMVPSDLAKNIQYFGAGTRLSVL.

The chain recombines TRBV19 with TRBJ1-2; 8 positions match TRBD1. This CDR3 is built from 14 residues. Per the germline V gene, CDR1 is LNHDA and CDR2 is SQIVND (reference sequence). J was trimmed by 8 bases and V by 6 bases; bases with no gene match: 11. The CDR3 DNA reads as TGTGCCAGTAGGGTGGACAGGGAAGGAGGCGGCTACACCTTC. It encodes CASRVDREGGGYTF.

The J gene is TRBJ1-4, the V gene TRBV19; TRBD1 agrees at 8 bases. The germline CDR1 and CDR2 sequences are LNHDA and SQIVND (reference sequence). This CDR3 has 14 amino acids. V gave up 5 bases and J gave up 7 bases; unmatched junction bases: 6. The CDR3 region is CASSATGGGEKLFF. CDR3 sequence (DNA): TGTGCCAGTAGTGCTACAGGGGGTGGTGAAAAACTGTTTTTT.

The gene calls are TRBV21-1 and TRBJ1-1. TRBV21-1 is described as a pseudogene. The CDR3 totals 16 residues. The CDR3 DNA reads TGTGCCACAACCCTCCGCCGGGCCCGGGATTACACTGAAGCTTTCTTT. It specifies CATTLRRARDYTEAFF.

V and J are TRBV7-9 and TRBJ1-5; TRBD1 is a possible D gene (5 bases). CDR1 is SEHNR, CDR2 FQNEAQ, per germline (reference sequence). Trimming took off 3 bases at V and 5 bases at J, with 11 bases between the two ends. The CDR3 spans 14 residues. The CDR3 DNA follows: TGTGCCAGCAGCTTTATGGGGGGAGATCAGCCCCAGCATTTT. It is translated as CASSFMGGDQPQHF. Combining the CDR3 with reference TRBV7-9 and TRBJ1-5 gives the whole variable domain DTGVSQNPRHKITKRGQNVTFRCDPISEHNRLYWYRQTLGQGPEFLTYFQNEAQLEKSRLLSDRFSAERPKGSFSTLEIQRTEQGDSAMYLCASSFMGGDQPQHFGDGTRLSIL.